This T cell receptor (beta chain) was sequenced in a study of vaccination and CD4 T cells after COVID-19. On the study more broadly: Median time from COVID diagnosis to post-COVID sampling was roughly 13 weeks (35 to 161). Cellular stimulation was performed using overlapping spike peptides derived from SARS-CoV-2, HCoV-NL63, HCoV-OC43 and HCoV-229E.

Germline CDR1 and CDR2: LNHDA and SQIVND (reference sequence). The CDR3 sequence is 15 residues long. Trimming took 1 base from V and 1 from J, leaving 10 bases between them. On this clonotype: Its antigen is unidentified.

Treatment defined: roughly 11-day PBMC culture with coronavirus spike peptide pools or control peptides (ViraFEST assay). Scientists separated out CD4+ T cells through negative selection following 10 days in culture. The Oncomine TCR Beta short-read assay sequenced DNA from cultured CD4+ T cells. TCRdb re-called the PCR reads with MiXCR, one entry per CDR3 protein. The table includes 10,000 to 12,000 distinct CDR3 sequences, 30% to 35% detected once. This sequence joins TRBV19 and TRBJ1-1; D uncertain. The clonotype was recovered from a human donor who had recovered from COVID-19. The source material was CD4+ T cells from blood, cultured in vitro. In DNA, the CDR3 is TGTGCCAGTAGTATAGTCGCCACCGGGAACACTGAAGCTTTCTTT. Protein: CASSIVATGNTEAFF.